The 21 T cell receptor beta chains reported below all come from one sample, sequenced in a study of blood T cell repertoires in COVID-19. The data were produced by immunoSEQ multiplex PCR, yet TCRdb's version contains in-frame clones alone and is incomplete. The sample has about 520,000 clones; 80% to 90% are singletons. Source material: peripheral blood. These receptors came from a human donor in a cohort sampled during active COVID-19.

This chain links TRBV28 with TRBJ2-1, with 14 bases matching TRBD2. The length of the CDR3 is 13 residues. The V gene's germline CDR1 is MDHEN and CDR2 SYDVKM. The junction had 1 base not matched to a gene; V was cut back by 6 bases and J by 9 bases. CDR3 bases: TGTGCCAGCAGAGGGACTAGCGGGAGTGAGCAGTTCTTC. This gives the protein CASRGTSGSEQFF.

In its sample, this clone was seen once. The gene calls are TRBV5-4 and TRBJ1-1, with TRBD1 as a possible D gene (6 bases). Germline V gives CDR1 SGHNT, CDR2 YYREEE (reference sequence). There are 13 residues in the CDR3. V lost 4 bases and J lost 7, with 14 bases in between. The CDR3 DNA reads as TGTGCCAGCAGCATAACAGGGTGGGATGAAGCTTTCTTT. This codes for CASSITGWDEAFF. The full variable domain, in which reference TRBV5-4 and TRBJ1-1 provide the parts outside the CDR3, is ETGVTQSPTHLIKTRGQQVTLRCSSQSGHNTVSWYQQALGQGPQFIFQYYREEENGRGNFPPRFSGLQFPNYSSELNVNALELDDSALYLCASSITGWDEAFFGQGTRLTVV.

The V and J genes are TRBV6-6 and TRBJ2-2; TRBD2 aligns across 8 bases. Trimming took 6 bases from V and 6 from J; bases not matched to a gene: 9. CDR1 is MNHNY and CDR2 is SVGAGI in the germline V gene (reference sequence). This CDR3 has 15 residues. The CDR3 region has the DNA TGTGCCAGCAGGGATCCAGCGGGAGCCTCCGGGGAGCTGTTTTTT. It specifies CASRDPAGASGELFF.

The rearrangement joins TRBV5-1 to TRBJ2-1; 11 bases are shared with TRBD2. There are 14 residues in the CDR3. The trim removed 4 bases at V and 6 bases at J, leaving 3 bases unmatched. From germline, CDR1 is SGHRS and CDR2 YFSETQ. CDR3 sequence reads: CASSPLAGGNEQFF. In DNA form, the CDR3 reads TGCGCCAGCAGCCCCCTAGCGGGAGGCAATGAGCAGTTCTTC.

The chain couples TRBV6-5 to TRBJ1-5; 10 nucleotides match TRBD1. Unmatched junction bases numbered 7, after V lost 2 bases and J lost 9 bases. CDR1 is MNHEY and CDR2 is SVGAGI in the germline V gene. The CDR3 consists of 15 residues. Written as DNA, the CDR3 is TGTGCCAGCAGTTACGGGACAGGGGCGTCTGGGCCCCAGCATTTT. The encoded protein is CASSYGTGASGPQHF.

The V gene is TRBV6-2 or TRBV6-3, the J gene TRBJ1-2, with 10 bases lining up with TRBD1. Germline CDR1 MNHEY, CDR2 SVGEGT. The CDR3 extends over 19 amino acids. The J segment lost 7 bases and the V segment lost 2 bases, leaving 19 bases of the junction unmatched. The CDR3 DNA reads TGTGCCAGCAGTTACCTACCGAGACCATCCGGGACAGGGGATAGTGGCTACACCTTC. It encodes CASSYLPRPSGTGDSGYTF.

This sequence joins TRBV9 and TRBJ2-2; tentative D call: TRBD1 (6 bases). CDR3 length: 14 amino acids. Germline CDR1 and CDR2: SGDLS and YYNGEE. V was shortened by 4 bases and J by 5 bases, with 12 bases between the two germline ends. The CDR3 reads CASSTRTETGELFF. For the CDR3, the DNA is TGTGCCAGCAGCACCCGGACAGAGACCGGGGAGCTGTTTTTT.

This clone was detected a few times. CDR3 sequence: CASTGSGRVYTDTQYF. The CDR3 nucleotides read TGTGCCAGTACCGGTAGCGGGAGGGTTTACACAGATACGCAGTATTTT. V and J are TRBV19 and TRBJ2-3, with 11 bases that match TRBD2. CDR3 length: 16 residues. The V segment lost 7 bases and the J segment 2 bases; nucleotides outside the gene matches: 8. Germline CDR1 and CDR2: LNHDA and SQIVND (reference sequence).

The V and J genes are TRBV6-5 and TRBJ1-2; D is ambiguous. Trimming took off 0 bases at V and 0 bases at J, with 11 bases between the two ends. The CDR3 runs to 16 residues. The germline gives CDR1 MNHEY, CDR2 SVGAGI. The CDR3 protein is CASSYSNPAANYGYTF. The CDR3 coding sequence is TGTGCCAGCAGTTACTCGAATCCCGCAGCTAACTATGGCTACACCTTC.

The genes are TRBV27 and TRBJ1-2, with D hard to call. Germline-derived CDR1 and CDR2 are MNHEY and SMNVEV (reference sequence). The V and J ends lost 6 bases and 1 base respectively, with 12 bases between them. This CDR3 region has 14 residues. CDR3 sequence reads: CASRRAGVNYGYTF. The CDR3 bases are TGTGCCAGCAGGAGGGCCGGAGTTAACTATGGCTACACCTTC.

The chain links TRBV3-1 (or the pseudogene TRBV3-2) to TRBJ1-1; perhaps TRBD1 as D (5 bases). The germline V gene has CDR1 LGHDT and CDR2 YNNKEL (reference sequence). This CDR3 spans 16 amino acids. Deletions cut 3 bases from V and 0 bases from J, with 14 bases between. The CDR3 loop reads CASSQGLPYMNTEAFF. The CDR3 DNA reads TGTGCCAGCAGCCAGGGGCTGCCCTACATGAACACTGAAGCTTTCTTT.

This clone was recorded a few times. This chain connects TRBV18 to TRBJ1-3; D not resolved. The germline CDR1 and CDR2 sequences are KGHSH and LQKENI. The CDR3 spans 14 residues. V was trimmed by 2 bases and J by 1 base, leaving 6 bases between them. CDR3 region: CASSPEASGNTIYF. For the CDR3, the DNA is TGTGCCAGCTCACCAGAGGCATCTGGAAACACCATATATTTT. Full variable domain (missing parts from reference TRBV18 and TRBJ1-3): NAGVMQNPRHLVRRRGQEARLRCSPMKGHSHVYWYRQLPEEGLKFMVYLQKENIIDESGMPKERFSAEFPKEGPSILRIQQVVRGDSAAYFCASSPEASGNTIYFGEGSWLTVV.

This clone was recorded only once. The sample has other DNA sequences that encode this CDR3 too. The chain links TRBV6-2 or TRBV6-3 to TRBJ1-1; D ambiguous. The CDR3 is made up of 14 amino acids. CDR1 MNHEY and CDR2 SVGEGT come from the germline V gene. Trimming took off 3 bases at V and 0 bases at J, with 8 bases between the two ends. CDR3 residues: CASSYTGMNTEAFF. DNA of the CDR3: TGTGCCAGCAGTTATACGGGGATGAACACTGAAGCTTTCTTT.

CDR3 residues: CASILRWTSGPLEQFF. The CDR3 DNA reads as TGTGCCAGCATTTTAAGGTGGACTAGCGGCCCCCTCGAGCAGTTCTTC. The chain has TRBV2 and TRBJ2-1, with TRBD2 matching over 10 bases. Germline V gene sequence: CDR1 SNHLY, CDR2 FYNNEI. The CDR3 totals 16 residues. With 7 bases clipped from V and 10 bases from J, the junction kept 16 bases outside the gene matches.

The chain joins TRBV5-5 to TRBJ2-7; the match to TRBD2 covers 9 bases. In germline, CDR1 is SGHKS, CDR2 YYEKEE (reference sequence). The ends lost 0 bases at V and 1 base at J; junction bases unmatched: 2. This CDR3 spans 15 amino acids. CDR3 nucleotides: TGTGCCAGCAGCTTGGTACTAGCGGGTTCCTACGAGCAGTACTTC. Residues: CASSLVLAGSYEQYF.

This clone has just one count. The chain has TRBV28 and TRBJ2-2; 8 bases map to TRBD1. CDR3 size: 16 residues. Germline CDR1 is MDHEN and CDR2 is SYDVKM. With 6 bases clipped from V and 2 bases from J, the junction kept 8 bases outside the gene matches. CDR3 loop: CASRESGTGNTGELFF. The CDR3 DNA reads as TGTGCCAGCAGGGAGTCGGGGACAGGAAACACCGGGGAGCTGTTTTTT.

The V gene is TRBV7-3, the J gene TRBJ2-1, with 7 bases fitting TRBD2. This CDR3 contains 14 residues. Germline CDR1 and CDR2: SGHTA and FQGTGA. The V gene end was trimmed by 1 base and the J gene end by 6 bases; junction bases not matched to a gene: 3. DNA for the CDR3: TGTGCCAGCAGCTTAAGCGGGAGTAGCAATGAGCAGTTCTTC. Translated: CASSLSGSSNEQFF.

The CDR3 sequence is CASSDMGPPKQSAQHF. Written as DNA, the CDR3 is TGTGCCAGCTCCGACATGGGCCCCCCGAAGCAATCAGCCCAGCATTTT. The gene calls are TRBV18 and TRBJ1-5; D call uncertain. Deletions cut 6 bases from V and 11 bases from J, with 26 bases between. Germline V gives CDR1 KGHSH, CDR2 LQKENI. This CDR3 region has 16 residues. Variable domain in full (rest from reference TRBV18 and TRBJ1-5): NAGVMQNPRHLVRRRGQEARLRCSPMKGHSHVYWYRQLPEEGLKFMVYLQKENIIDESGMPKERFSAEFPKEGPSILRIQQVVRGDSAAYFCASSDMGPPKQSAQHFGDGTRLSIL.

The DNA of the CDR3 is TGCAGCGTTGTAATGACAGGGGGCTTCGACGAGCAGTACTTC. Translation gives CSVVMTGGFDEQYF. The chain uses TRBV29-1 and TRBJ2-7; TRBD1 matches at 10 bases. Germline assignment: CDR1 SQVTM and CDR2 ANQGSEA. The CDR3 covers 14 residues. After removal of 4 bases from V and 5 bases from J, the junction contained 8 bases not matched to a gene.

The chain links TRBV3-1 (or the pseudogene TRBV3-2) to TRBJ1-3, with 8 bases lining up with TRBD1. Germline-derived CDR1 and CDR2 are LGHDT and YNNKEL (reference sequence). Trimming cost V 4 bases and J 0 bases; bases outside gene matches: 2. This CDR3 is 15 amino acids long. The CDR3, as DNA: TGTGCCAGCAGCCGGGACAGGAGCTCTGGAAACACCATATATTTT. Translation gives CASSRDRSSGNTIYF.

The chain links TRBV4-1 to TRBJ2-2; TRBD2 might be the D (5 bases). This CDR3 region has 15 residues. CDR1 and CDR2 from the germline V gene are MGHRA and YSYEKL. The V end lost 3 bases, the J end lost 0 bases, and 8 bases lay between the germline ends. The CDR3, as DNA: TGCGCCAGCAGCCAGCGGGCCACGAACACCGGGGAGCTGTTTTTT. This gives the protein CASSQRATNTGELFF.